This is a list of T cell receptor beta chains from one sample in a study of T cell repertoires in cytomegalovirus infection. The antigens for these receptors are not known. Each CDR3 protein gets one entry after TCRdb re-called the reads with MiXCR. Seen here are over 95,000 distinct CDR3 sequences, around 31% observed once, and the top ten hold around 41%. The source material was CD8+ T cells from cultured PBMCs, sampled from culture after CMV antigen stimulation. The origin of the receptors is a human donor in good health (CMV status not recorded). Some clones in this sample may be carry-over from other donors' samples. Each CDR3 is given with its conserved first and last residue. The order of the fields is V gene, D gene, clone size, J gene, CDR3 DNA, CDR3 protein. The D gene is left open where the match is weak. Clone size appears in some rows only: once, few, many, or a class for an expanded clone.

TRBV9,-,-,TRBJ1-1,TGTGCCAGCAGCGTAAGCGGGGGGAAGAACACTGAAGCTTTCTTT,CASSVSGGKNTEAFF
TRBV6-2/TRBV6-3,TRBD1,few,TRBJ1-2,TGTGCCAGCAACTACCGGACAGGTCCCCTATTTTATGGCTACACCTTC,CASNYRTGPLFYGYTF
TRBV7-6,-,-,TRBJ2-1,TGTGCCAGCAGCAGTCCGACAGGGACTGACAATGAGCAGTTCTTC,CASSSPTGTDNEQFF
TRBV10-3,TRBD1,-,TRBJ2-7,TGTGCCACGATTAGAGGGACAGTGAGCTCCTACGAGCAGTACTTC,CATIRGTVSSYEQYF
TRBV20-1,-,few,TRBJ2-1,TGCAGTGCTAGAGGGTCGGCTTCCTCCCCTTACAATGAGCAGTTCTTC,CSARGSASSPYNEQFF
TRBV29-1,-,-,TRBJ1-1,TGCAGCGTTAGACCGGGGGAGGGTGAAGCTTTCTTT,CSVRPGEGEAFF
TRBV7-9,-,-,TRBJ2-3,TGTGCCAGCAGGGGAGGGGGGCTTGGCACAGATACGCAGTATTTT,CASRGGGLGTDTQYF
TRBV11-2,TRBD1,-,TRBJ1-2,TGTGCCAGCAGCCAGCTGGGACAGCTTATTGATGGCTACACCTTC,CASSQLGQLIDGYTF
TRBV7-8,-,many,TRBJ2-1,TGTGCCAGCAGCTTCGGACTACCATACAATGAGCAGTTCTTC,CASSFGLPYNEQFF
TRBV6-1,-,few,TRBJ1-1,TGTGCCAGCAGTTACTCTAGACCAGACACTGAAGCTTTCTTT,CASSYSRPDTEAFF
TRBV7-3,-,few,TRBJ2-2,TGTGCCAGCAGCTGGAGGAGCCTGGGGCCCGGGGAGCTGTTTTTT,CASSWRSLGPGELFF
TRBV4-1,-,-,TRBJ1-5,TGCGCCAGCAGCCACTCGGTTGGGGATCAGCCCCAGCATTTT,CASSHSVGDQPQHF
TRBV19,-,-,TRBJ1-6,TGTGCCAGTAGTATAGGGGTACGGTCACCCCTCCACTTT,CASSIGVRSPLHF
TRBV5-4,-,-,TRBJ2-7,TGTGCCAGCAGTTACGGACGGAGCTCTTCCTACGAGCAGTACTTC,CASSYGRSSSYEQYF
TRBV12-5,-,-,TRBJ1-1,TGTGCTAGTGGTTTCTTCGTGGCGGGGATTAACACTGAAGCTTTCTTT,CASGFFVAGINTEAFF
TRBV20-1,-,few,TRBJ2-7,TGCAGTGCCACCAGACGAACCCGTTCCTACGAGCAGTACTTC,CSATRRTRSYEQYF
TRBV12-3/TRBV12-4,-,-,TRBJ1-2,TGTGCCAGCACCAAGGGGGAGGGCAACTATGGCTACACCTTC,CASTKGEGNYGYTF
TRBV27,TRBD1,few,TRBJ2-2,TGTGCCAGCAGTTTGGGACAGTTGGGAACCGGGGAGCTGTTTTTT,CASSLGQLGTGELFF
TRBV19,TRBD1,-,TRBJ1-2,TGTGCCAGTAGTTTCGATGGACAGGCTAACTATGGCTACACCTTC,CASSFDGQANYGYTF
TRBV7-8,-,-,TRBJ1-1,TGTGCCAGCAGCTTTTGGGGGGTGAACACTGAAGCTTTCTTT,CASSFWGVNTEAFF
TRBV4-1,-,once,TRBJ2-1,TGCGCCAGCAGCCAATATCACAGGGTCTATGAGCAGTTCTTC,CASSQYHRVYEQFF
TRBV6-2/TRBV6-3,-,-,TRBJ2-7,TGTGCCAGCAGTGGGGTCGCAGGGCTGAACGAGCAGTACTTC,CASSGVAGLNEQYF
TRBV6-1,-,once,TRBJ1-5,TGTGCCAGCAATAACCCTGACCGATATAGCAATCAGCCCCAGCATTTT,CASNNPDRYSNQPQHF
TRBV7-8,TRBD2,-,TRBJ2-7,TGTGCCAGCAGCACAAAGCGGGGGGGCCTTAGCGAGCAGTACTTC,CASSTKRGGLSEQYF